This T cell receptor beta chain came from a study of beta chain features in type 1 diabetes. Study-wide context: Patients and healthy donors were similar in age, gender and cell yields.

By way of CD45RO/CCR7/CD25/CD127/CD95/CD27, the CD4+ regulatory, stem cell-like memory, central memory and naive cells were sorted. Without exception, sorted populations had purity beyond 98%. Study observations and caveats: Type 1 diabetes patients showed a moderate but significant shortening of TCRB CDR3s in all four CD4+ subsets.

The CDR3 extends over 15 amino acids. After removal of 2 bases from V and 2 bases from J, the junction contained 3 bases not matched to a gene. The V gene's germline CDR1 is SGHDT and CDR2 YYEEEE. As every portion of the isolated RNA was reverse transcribed, the sequencing read expressed TCRB transcripts. Profiled with immunoSEQ multiplex PCR; TCRdb holds only in-frame clones, not every one. Of around 240,000 clones listed, 68% are singletons. A note on this clone: Its target is unknown.

This clonotype originated in a young man in good health. Input material: naive CD4+ T cells from blood. The chain couples TRBV5-6 to TRBJ2-2, with 7 positions matching TRBD2. The CDR3 protein is CASSLPGLNTGELFF. The CDR3 DNA follows: TGTGCCAGCAGCTTACCGGGACTAAACACCGGGGAGCTGTTTTTT.